These 17 T cell receptor beta chains share one sample of origin, sequenced in a study of shared clonotypes between healthy human individuals. Repertoires were generated with immunoSEQ multiplex PCR, while TCRdb's copy carries only in-frame clones and drops some. The profile shows around 370,000 clones, about 96% of them singletons. The specimen sequenced was memory CD8+ T cells sorted from blood. Noted subset: CD45RO+ cells pooled with CCR7-negative TemRA cells. These receptors were collected from a man in his thirties or forties in good health.

The rearrangement links TRBV6-6 to TRBJ2-7; the match to TRBD1 covers 10 bases. V trimming: 6 bases; J trimming: 3 bases; junction bases outside the gene matches: 8. The CDR3 sequence is 15 residues long. Germline lookup yields CDR1 MNHNY and CDR2 SVGAGI (reference sequence). CDR3: CASRPDRGLSYEQYF. CDR3 nucleotide sequence: TGTGCCAGCAGACCCGACAGGGGGCTGAGCTACGAGCAGTACTTC.

The genes are TRBV14 and TRBJ2-4, with D unclear. There are 14 residues in the CDR3. The germline V and J ends were trimmed by 0 bases and 0 bases, with 3 bases remaining between them. CDR1 and CDR2 (germline): SGHDN, FVKESK. The CDR3 coding sequence is TGTGCCAGCAGCCAAGATATAGCCAAAAACATTCAGTACTTC. Translating gives CASSQDIAKNIQYF.

V is TRBV4-1 and J is TRBJ1-2; D is ambiguous. CDR3 length: 15 residues. CDR1 is MGHRA, CDR2 YSYEKL, per germline. V lost 0 bases and J lost 0, with 8 bases in between. CDR3 sequence reads: CASSQERISNYGYTF. The CDR3 nucleotides are TGCGCCAGCAGCCAAGAAAGGATTTCTAACTATGGCTACACCTTC.

The chain employs TRBV27 and TRBJ2-3; 15 nucleotides agree with TRBD2. Germline CDR1 and CDR2: MNHEY and SMNVEV (reference sequence). This CDR3 is 18 amino acids long. V lost 3 bases, J lost 5 bases, and 9 bases stayed unmatched. In nucleotides, the CDR3 is TGTGCCAGCAGTTTCGAAAGGACTAGCGGGAGGGGGATAGATACGCAGTATTTT. Protein product: CASSFERTSGRGIDTQYF.

This chain links TRBV6-5 with TRBJ2-2; D is possibly TRBD2 (5 bases). Trimming cost V 4 bases and J 3 bases, with 9 bases left between them. CDR1 MNHEY and CDR2 SVGAGI come from the germline V gene. CDR3 size: 14 residues. The DNA of the CDR3 is TGTGCCAGCAGTTTACGGACTGACACCGGGGAGCTGTTTTTT. Protein sequence: CASSLRTDTGELFF.

The chain uses TRBV7-6 and TRBJ2-7; maybe TRBD2 (6 bases). The germline V gene encodes CDR1 SGHVS and CDR2 FNYEAQ. The CDR3 has 14 amino acids. V lost 1 base to trimming and J lost 5 bases, with 12 bases between them. The CDR3 nucleotides read TGTGCCAGCAGCTTAGGCAGAGCGGGCCACGAGCAGTACTTC. This translates into CASSLGRAGHEQYF.

V gene TRBV28 combines with J gene TRBJ2-5; 7 nucleotides line up with TRBD2. V gave up 3 bases and J gave up 2 bases; unmatched junction bases: 3. CDR3 length: 14 amino acids. Germline CDR1 is MDHEN and CDR2 is SYDVKM. CDR3 DNA sequence: TGTGCCAGCAGTTTTTATAGCGGGCAAGAGACCCAGTACTTC. Translation: CASSFYSGQETQYF.

The chain uses TRBV18 and TRBJ1-5, with D possibly matching TRBD1 (6 bases). There are 12 residues in the CDR3. Trimming stripped 6 bases from V and 5 bases from J, with 8 bases between. Germline V CDR1 and CDR2: KGHSH, LQKENI. The CDR3 is CASSRQDQPQHF. The DNA for the CDR3 is TGTGCCAGCTCCCGACAGGATCAGCCCCAGCATTTT.

The gene calls are TRBV7-2 and TRBJ2-7, with a tentative D call TRBD2 (5 bases). V was trimmed by 6 bases and J by 2 bases, leaving 8 bases between them. The CDR3 loop spans 12 amino acids. Germline V lookup: CDR1 SGHTA, CDR2 FQGNSA. The CDR3 sequence: CASSPGTYEQYF. CDR3 coding DNA: TGTGCCAGCAGTCCCGGGACCTACGAGCAGTACTTC.

The chain combines TRBV7-3 with TRBJ1-1, with 8 nucleotides matching TRBD1. This CDR3 contains 12 residues. Germline V gives CDR1 SGHTA, CDR2 FQGTGA. Trimming removed 5 bases from V and 10 bases from J; junction bases left unmatched: 6. CDR3 coding DNA: TGTGCCAGCAGCCCGACAGGGGTTGGAGCTTTCTTT. It encodes CASSPTGVGAFF.

This chain links TRBV20-1 with TRBJ1-2; no firm D call. Trimming took 5 bases from V and 7 from J, leaving 11 bases between them. Germline V CDR1 and CDR2: DFQATT, SNEGSKA (reference sequence). The CDR3 has 11 amino acids. The CDR3 is CSAPSGSGYTF. The CDR3 nucleotides read TGCAGTGCTCCTTCCGGCAGTGGCTACACCTTC.

The chain joins TRBV28 to TRBJ2-5; D may be TRBD1 (6 bases). Germline CDR1 is MDHEN and CDR2 is SYDVKM. The ends were cut back, 2 bases at V and 1 base at J, with 14 bases in the middle. The CDR3 is 16 amino acids. This CDR3 reads CASSLLDRRGQETQYF. CDR3 DNA: TGTGCCAGCAGTTTACTCGATCGCAGGGGCCAAGAGACCCAGTACTTC.

This sequence joins TRBV20-1 and TRBJ1-2, with D possibly TRBD1 on 5 matching bases. V lost 4 bases, J lost 6 bases, and 6 bases lay in between. This CDR3 region has 10 residues. The V gene's germline CDR1 is DFQATT and CDR2 SNEGSKA (reference sequence). This chain's CDR3 is CSATGNGYTF. The CDR3 region has the DNA TGCAGTGCTACAGGGAATGGCTACACCTTC.

This rearrangement joins TRBV7-9 to TRBJ2-2; D gene ambiguous. The germline V and J ends were trimmed by 3 bases and 4 bases, with 6 bases remaining between them. Germline lookup yields CDR1 SEHNR and CDR2 FQNEAQ (reference sequence). CDR3 length: 13 amino acids. CDR3 region: CASSFGPTGELFF. CDR3 nucleotide sequence: TGTGCCAGCAGCTTCGGTCCCACCGGGGAGCTGTTTTTT.

This sequence joins TRBV14 and TRBJ2-4; D gene unclear. This CDR3 has 18 amino acids. Germline V gene data show CDR1 as SGHDN and CDR2 as FVKESK. V lost 1 base, J lost 2 bases, and 18 bases lay in between. The chain's CDR3 is CASSQGSLTPYTKNIQYF. DNA for the CDR3: TGTGCCAGCAGCCAAGGCTCGTTGACACCCTACACCAAAAACATTCAGTACTTC.

This chain links TRBV5-4 with TRBJ2-3, with a tentative D call TRBD2 (5 bases). The germline CDR1 and CDR2 sequences are SGHNT and YYREEE (reference sequence). This CDR3 region has 15 residues. V lost 4 bases, J lost 0 bases, and 12 bases lay in between. The CDR3 reads CASSMTTRSTDTQYF. The CDR3 coding sequence is TGTGCCAGCAGCATGACTACCCGTAGCACAGATACGCAGTATTTT.

In this sample, this clone turned up once. V and J are TRBV28 and TRBJ2-7; D is unresolved. V gave up 3 bases and J gave up 3 bases, with 6 bases separating them. The CDR3 spans 12 residues. Germline assignment: CDR1 MDHEN and CDR2 SYDVKM. The CDR3: CASSFHIYEQYF. CDR3 bases: TGTGCCAGCAGTTTCCATATCTACGAGCAGTACTTC.